This T cell receptor beta chain is from a study of cytomegalovirus exposure and HLA in healthy donors. The CDR3 sequence is 16 residues long. Germline CDR1 SGHRS, CDR2 YFSETQ. J was trimmed by 2 bases and V by 0 bases; bases with no gene match: 4. Regarding this clone: Its specificity is unknown.

PCR used 60 Vbeta primers and 13 Jbeta primers. Repertoires were generated with immunoSEQ multiplex PCR, while TCRdb's copy carries only in-frame clones and drops some. The sample has around 90,000 clones, approximately 81% seen once; the top ten hold about 3.6%. General study results and limits: Diagnosis of cytomegalovirus status made by the classifier reportedly showed high specificity and sensitivity. Most observed TCR sequences were rare, whereas some public TCRs were detected in many donors. No immune exposure information besides CMV serostatus was available.

The specimen sequenced was PBMCs. This receptor was identified in a male donor in good health and CMV-seropositive. The J gene is TRBJ2-5, the V gene TRBV5-1; TRBD2 matches 10 bases. CDR3 protein: CASSLGSGGAQETQYF. In DNA, the CDR3 is TGCGCCAGCAGCTTGGGGAGCGGGGGGGCACAAGAGACCCAGTACTTC.